One sample yielded the 27 T cell receptor beta chains listed below, sequenced in a study of blood T cell repertoires in COVID-19. Libraries were prepared by immunoSEQ multiplex PCR; TCRdb keeps only in-frame clonotypes and omits some of them. The sample has about 280,000 clones, roughly 90% seen once. The sequencing sample was made of PBMCs or T cells enriched from blood (not recorded which). The receptors originated from a man aged 35 to 55 who had been exposed to COVID-19.

The genes are TRBV5-1 and TRBJ1-3; no firm D call. Trimming shortened V by 10 bases and J by 0 bases, and 8 bases separated the two germline ends. The CDR3 sequence is 12 residues long. The V gene's germline CDR1 is SGHRS and CDR2 YFSETQ. CDR3 loop: CADTVSGNTIYF. CDR3 in DNA: TGCGCCGATACAGTCTCTGGAAACACCATATATTTT.

This clone came up once. The chain couples TRBV19 to TRBJ1-1; D possibly corresponds to TRBD1 (6 bases). V lost 6 bases, J lost 4 bases, and 15 bases lay in between. CDR3 length: 14 amino acids. The germline V gene encodes CDR1 LNHDA and CDR2 SQIVND (reference sequence). The CDR3: CASSPDRSVTEAFF. CDR3 DNA sequence: TGTGCCAGTAGCCCCGACAGGTCGGTCACTGAAGCTTTCTTT.

The V and J genes are TRBV7-9 and TRBJ2-1, with 14 bases fitting TRBD2. The germline gives CDR1 SEHNR, CDR2 FQNEAQ (reference sequence). This CDR3 is 17 amino acids long. The J segment lost 3 bases and the V segment lost 5 bases, leaving 6 bases of the junction unmatched. The CDR3 loop is CASSMGLAGVIYNEQFF. CDR3 in DNA: TGTGCCAGCAGCATGGGACTAGCGGGAGTAATCTACAATGAGCAGTTCTTC. Drawing the rest from reference TRBV7-9 and TRBJ2-1, the complete variable domain is DTGVSQNPRHKITKRGQNVTFRCDPISEHNRLYWYRQTLGQGPEFLTYFQNEAQLEKSRLLSDRFSAERPKGSFSTLEIQRTEQGDSAMYLCASSMGLAGVIYNEQFFGPGTRLTVL.

J is TRBJ1-2 and V is TRBV19; TRBD1 matches 7 bases. The germline V gene has CDR1 LNHDA and CDR2 SQIVND (reference sequence). The trim removed 7 bases at V and 4 bases at J, leaving 3 bases unmatched. The CDR3 runs 12 residues. CDR3 protein: CASMTGSYGYTF. The CDR3 DNA follows: TGTGCCAGTATGACAGGGTCCTATGGCTACACCTTC.

As DNA, the CDR3 is TGTGCCAGCAGCGCTGGACTAGCGGACAACACAGATACGCAGTATTTT. This translates into CASSAGLADNTDTQYF. V usage is TRBV9 and J usage is TRBJ2-3; 10 bases fit TRBD2. This CDR3 contains 16 residues. The germline CDR1 and CDR2 sequences are SGDLS and YYNGEE. V shed 3 bases, J shed 2 bases, and the junction held 6 bases outside the gene matches.

The sample holds one count of this clone. This sequence joins TRBV7-2 and TRBJ2-7, with D perhaps matching TRBD1 (6 bases). This CDR3 region has 14 residues. Germline lookup yields CDR1 SGHTA and CDR2 FQGNSA. The V end was cut by 6 bases, the J end by 1 base, with 13 bases between. The CDR3 DNA is TGTGCCAGCAGTTACGGACAGACATCCTACGAGCAGTACTTC. It codes for CASSYGQTSYEQYF.

The chain uses TRBV4-1 and TRBJ1-4, with D hard to call. Germline CDR1 and CDR2: MGHRA and YSYEKL. CDR3 size: 15 residues. V was trimmed by 0 bases and J by 5 bases, leaving 10 bases between them. The DNA for the CDR3 is TGCGCCAGCAGCCAAGAAACGGGTCTGAATGAAAAACTGTTTTTT. Translated: CASSQETGLNEKLFF.

J is TRBJ1-4 and V is TRBV7-9; D gene ambiguous. The CDR3 contains 18 residues. V was clipped by 5 bases and J by 4 bases, with 23 bases between them. Germline values: CDR1 SEHNR, CDR2 FQNEAQ (reference sequence). The CDR3 protein is CASSPAEGPTGGNEKLFF. Here the CDR3 DNA reads TGTGCCAGCAGCCCAGCCGAGGGTCCAACGGGCGGTAATGAAAAACTGTTTTTT. The entire variable domain, with the rest obtained from reference TRBV7-9 and TRBJ1-4, is as follows: DTGVSQNPRHKITKRGQNVTFRCDPISEHNRLYWYRQTLGQGPEFLTYFQNEAQLEKSRLLSDRFSAERPKGSFSTLEIQRTEQGDSAMYLCASSPAEGPTGGNEKLFFGSGTQLSVL.

V and J are TRBV2 and TRBJ2-7; 9 positions match TRBD1. The germline V gene has CDR1 SNHLY and CDR2 FYNNEI. The CDR3 loop spans 14 amino acids. The trim removed 1 base at V and 3 bases at J, leaving 1 base unmatched. CDR3 bases: TGTGCCAGCAGTGAAGGGACAGGGGTCTACGAGCAGTACTTC. It translates to CASSEGTGVYEQYF.

V is TRBV15 and J is TRBJ2-1; D is undetermined. The CDR3 sequence is 17 residues long. The V gene's germline CDR1 is LNHNV and CDR2 YYDKDF (reference sequence). The V gene lost 1 base and the J gene lost 2 bases, with 15 bases spanning the gap. The CDR3 region is CATSRAAGAAPYNEQFF. Written as DNA, the CDR3 is TGTGCCACCAGCAGAGCTGCCGGAGCCGCTCCCTACAATGAGCAGTTCTTC.

This clone was recorded a few times. V usage is TRBV19 and J usage is TRBJ2-1, with a weak D call TRBD2 (5 bases). V was cut by 3 bases and J by 4 bases, with 16 bases left in between. The CDR3 has 16 amino acids. Germline V gene lookup returns CDR1 LNHDA and CDR2 SQIVND (reference sequence). The CDR3 protein is CASSIPKRGLYNEQFF. In DNA, the CDR3 is TGTGCCAGTAGTATCCCCAAGCGCGGGCTGTACAATGAGCAGTTCTTC.

The chain carries TRBV7-9 and TRBJ2-3; 14 bases line up with TRBD2. In germline, CDR1 is SEHNR, CDR2 FQNEAQ (reference sequence). CDR3 length: 12 amino acids. Trimming cost V 6 bases and J 14 bases; bases outside gene matches: 4. CDR3 DNA sequence: TGTGCCAGCAGTCGACTAGCGGGAGGGTTGTATTTT. This gives the protein CASSRLAGGLYF.

The chain links TRBV7-9 to TRBJ1-4; a weak D match, TRBD1 (5 bases). V was shortened by 6 bases and J by 0 bases, with 14 bases between the two germline ends. Germline assignment: CDR1 SEHNR and CDR2 FQNEAQ (reference sequence). The CDR3 is made up of 16 amino acids. The CDR3 sequence: CASRNYRGATNEKLFF. In nucleotides, the CDR3 is TGTGCCAGCAGGAATTACCGGGGGGCAACTAATGAAAAACTGTTTTTT.

The V call is TRBV27, the J call TRBJ1-6, with D maybe TRBD1 (5 bases). V was pared by 2 bases and J by 11 bases, with 13 bases between. CDR3 size: 14 residues. CDR1 is MNHEY and CDR2 is SMNVEV in the germline V gene (reference sequence). Written as DNA, the CDR3 is TGTGCCAGCAGTTTAGCGCGGGGGTCAGCACCCCTCCACTTT. Amino acid sequence: CASSLARGSAPLHF.

The rearrangement joins TRBV4-1 to TRBJ1-5; 7 positions match TRBD1. Germline CDR1 and CDR2: MGHRA and YSYEKL. This CDR3 spans 16 amino acids. V lost 0 bases, J lost 1 base, and 3 bases stayed unmatched. The DNA of the CDR3 is TGCGCCAGCAGCCAAGATCCAGGGGGGAGCAATCAGCCCCAGCATTTT. This sequence encodes CASSQDPGGSNQPQHF.

J is TRBJ2-1 and V is TRBV7-2; 11 nucleotides align to TRBD2. The CDR3 spans 15 residues. Germline trimming cut 0 bases from V and 9 bases from J; bases unmatched to any gene: 4. Germline-derived CDR1 and CDR2 are SGHTA and FQGNSA. CDR3 loop: CASSLALAGGFEQFF. As DNA, the CDR3 is TGTGCCAGCAGCTTAGCCCTAGCGGGAGGTTTTGAGCAGTTCTTC.

This chain uses TRBV5-6 with TRBJ1-1, with D maybe TRBD1 (5 bases). From germline, CDR1 is SGHDT and CDR2 YYEEEE. V lost 0 bases, J lost 5 bases, and 11 bases lay in between. This CDR3 has 14 amino acids. The CDR3 sequence is CASSLDRKETEAFF. The CDR3 region has the DNA TGTGCCAGCAGCTTGGACAGGAAGGAGACTGAAGCTTTCTTT.

The V and J genes are TRBV15 and TRBJ1-6; 10 positions match TRBD1. The CDR3 is made up of 17 amino acids. Germline loops: CDR1 LNHNV, CDR2 YYDKDF (reference sequence). V trimming: 0 bases; J trimming: 10 bases; junction bases outside the gene matches: 9. For the CDR3, the DNA is TGTGCCACCAGCAGAGATGTATCGGACAGGGGGATGTCACCCCTCCACTTT. Protein product: CATSRDVSDRGMSPLHF. Complete variable domain (other parts from reference TRBV15 and TRBJ1-6): DAMVIQNPRYQVTQFGKPVTLSCSQTLNHNVMYWYQQKSSQAPKLLFHYYDKDFNNEADTPDNFQSRRPNTSFCFLDIRSPGLGDTAMYLCATSRDVSDRGMSPLHFGNGTRLTVT.

The chain carries TRBV9 and TRBJ2-2; D is perhaps TRBD1 (5 bases). Between the trimmed V and J ends, which lost 0 bases and 0 bases, there was a span of 12 bases. From germline, CDR1 is SGDLS and CDR2 YYNGEE. This CDR3 region has 17 residues. CDR3 loop: CASSVAGRATNTGELFF. The DNA for the CDR3 is TGTGCCAGCAGCGTAGCTGGCAGGGCGACGAACACCGGGGAGCTGTTTTTT.

This clone was counted a few times. V usage is TRBV7-9 and J usage is TRBJ1-1; D possibly corresponds to TRBD1 (5 bases). Germline CDR1 reads SEHNR; CDR2 reads FQNEAQ (reference sequence). The CDR3 contains 12 residues. Trimming removed 2 bases from V and 4 bases from J, with 5 bases in between. The CDR3 here is CASSLRGTEAFF. CDR3 in DNA: TGTGCCAGCAGCTTAAGGGGCACTGAAGCTTTCTTT.

The chain links TRBV18 to TRBJ1-4; a weak D match, TRBD1 (6 bases). Germline-derived CDR1 and CDR2 are KGHSH and LQKENI. V lost 6 bases to trimming and J lost 2 bases, with 10 bases between them. This CDR3 contains 14 residues. The CDR3 region has the DNA TGTGCCAGCTCTCGCAGGGGCACTAATGAAAAACTGTTTTTT. Encoded protein: CASSRRGTNEKLFF. The complete variable domain, with remaining parts taken from reference TRBV18 and TRBJ1-4, reads NAGVMQNPRHLVRRRGQEARLRCSPMKGHSHVYWYRQLPEEGLKFMVYLQKENIIDESGMPKERFSAEFPKEGPSILRIQQVVRGDSAAYFCASSRRGTNEKLFFGSGTQLSVL.

The rearrangement joins TRBV27 to TRBJ1-6; D is undetermined. V lost 2 bases, J lost 8 bases, and 4 bases lay in between. Germline V CDR1 and CDR2: MNHEY, SMNVEV (reference sequence). The CDR3 sequence is 12 residues long. In DNA, the CDR3 is TGTGCCAGCAGTTTACCCTATTCACCCCTCCACTTT. It yields the protein CASSLPYSPLHF.

The chain recombines TRBV7-6 with TRBJ2-3; 12 nucleotides align to TRBD2. CDR1 and CDR2 (germline): SGHVS, FNYEAQ. J gave up 11 bases and V 5 bases, and 14 bases lay outside the gene matches. The CDR3 is 16 residues long. The CDR3 loop reads CASSIQGSPSGREQYF. Here the CDR3 DNA reads TGTGCCAGCAGCATCCAAGGTAGTCCTAGCGGGAGGGAGCAGTATTTT.

The genes are TRBV7-2 and TRBJ2-7, with 7 bases identical to TRBD1. The CDR3 contains 15 residues. Losses at the gene ends were 1 base for V and 4 bases for J; bases not matched to a gene: 7. Germline CDR1 and CDR2: SGHTA and FQGNSA. The CDR3 region is CASSLVVGRGYEQYF. CDR3 DNA: TGTGCCAGCAGCTTAGTCGTTGGCAGGGGGTACGAGCAGTACTTC.

The V and J genes are TRBV2 and TRBJ1-5, with D tentatively TRBD1 (6 bases). The germline V gene has CDR1 SNHLY and CDR2 FYNNEI. V lost 9 bases and J 5 bases, leaving 17 bases between the germline ends. The CDR3 is 14 amino acids. This chain's CDR3 is CASDRTAVDQPQHF. Here the CDR3 DNA reads TGTGCCAGTGATAGGACAGCGGTTGATCAGCCCCAGCATTTT.

The chain has TRBV7-9 and TRBJ1-5; D ambiguous. Trimming left V 5 bases short and J 9 bases short, with 14 bases between. Germline CDR1 and CDR2: SEHNR and FQNEAQ (reference sequence). The CDR3 totals 13 residues. The CDR3 sequence is CASSPFGVGPQHF. The CDR3 DNA is TGTGCCAGCAGCCCTTTTGGAGTCGGGCCCCAGCATTTT.

The V call is TRBV4-3, the J call TRBJ2-3; the match to TRBD2 covers 9 bases. V lost 4 bases, J lost 3 bases, and 5 bases stayed unmatched. This CDR3 has 15 amino acids. Looked up from germline, CDR1 is LGHNA and CDR2 is YSLEER. The CDR3 here is CASSLTTSGTDTQYF. CDR3 DNA: TGCGCCAGCAGCCTGACGACTAGCGGTACAGATACGCAGTATTTT.